This is a list of T cell receptor beta chains from one sample in a study of blood T cell repertoires in COVID-19. Produced via immunoSEQ multiplex PCR; TCRdb's table is partial and in-frame only. The sample has some 42,000 clones, roughly 81% seen once; the top ten hold less than 15%. The sequenced sample was peripheral blood. The source is a woman aged 70-85 years in a cohort sampled during active COVID-19. The CDR3 runs from the conserved cysteine through the conserved F or W.

j_call v_call cdr3_aa
TRBJ2-7 TRBV6-1 CASSDWAPPGDEQYF
TRBJ2-3 TRBV18 CASSPVTLASGRLTDTQYF
TRBJ2-7 TRBV6-5 CASSTHRGTDEQYF
TRBJ2-7 TRBV11-2 CASSSEGTSGAYEQYF
TRBJ2-7 TRBV28 CASSSPVPTSGPIYEQYF
TRBJ1-3 TRBV18 CASSPQFTGFGDTIYF
TRBJ2-5 TRBV6-5 CASRLQGALGETQYF
TRBJ2-5 TRBV28 CTSSLGLAGGRGWTQYF
TRBJ2-5 TRBV14 CASSQRRGGSGETQYF
TRBJ2-1 TRBV6-2/TRBV6-3 CASSLGDPSYNEQFF
TRBJ2-1 TRBV9 CASSVVGGTYNEQFF
TRBJ2-2 TRBV9 CASSSGWNTGELFF
TRBJ2-7 TRBV19 CASKRMSYEQYF
TRBJ2-5 TRBV28 CASSLGQFQYF
TRBJ1-1 TRBV5-4 CASRPLGGVNTEAFF
TRBJ2-1 TRBV15 CATSREPRPSYNEQFF
TRBJ2-7 TRBV10-3 CAISESGAGEQYF
TRBJ2-5 TRBV5-6 CASSLVGVAGLQETQYF
TRBJ2-1 TRBV7-2 CASSLSLAGNEQFF
TRBJ1-4 TRBV7-2 CASSPPGQNNEKLFF
TRBJ2-1 TRBV5-1 CASSLGLAASYNEQFF
TRBJ2-7 TRBV6-6 CASSPGQGAYEQYF
TRBJ2-2 TRBV3-1/TRBV3-2 CASSLGLALTGELFF
TRBJ1-1 TRBV6-5 CASRVDRVGTEAFF
TRBJ2-2 TRBV4-3 CASSQDRGGFANTGELFF